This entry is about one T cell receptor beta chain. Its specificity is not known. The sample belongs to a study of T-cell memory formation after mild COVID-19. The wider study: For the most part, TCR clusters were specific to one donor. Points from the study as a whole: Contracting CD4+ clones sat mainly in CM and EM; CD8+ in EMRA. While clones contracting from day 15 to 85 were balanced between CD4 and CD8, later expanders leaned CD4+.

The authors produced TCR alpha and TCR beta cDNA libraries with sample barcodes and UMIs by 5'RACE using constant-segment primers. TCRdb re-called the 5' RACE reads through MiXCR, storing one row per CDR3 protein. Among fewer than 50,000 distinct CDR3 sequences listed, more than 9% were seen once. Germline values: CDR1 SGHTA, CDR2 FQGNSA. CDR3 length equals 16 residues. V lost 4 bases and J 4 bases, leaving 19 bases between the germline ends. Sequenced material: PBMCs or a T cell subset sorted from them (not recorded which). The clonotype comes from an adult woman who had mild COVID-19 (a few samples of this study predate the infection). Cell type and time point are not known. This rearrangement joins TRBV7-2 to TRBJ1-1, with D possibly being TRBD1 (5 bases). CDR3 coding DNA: TGTGCCAGCAGCTGGGACCGGGACCGTGGACGCACTGAAGCTTTCTTT. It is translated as CASSWDRDRGRTEAFF.